This TCR beta chain derives from a study of blood T cell repertoires in COVID-19. The repertoire was sequenced with immunoSEQ multiplex PCR; TCRdb's copy has only in-frame clones and lacks some. The sample lists fewer than 300,000 clones, about nine tenths occurring once. Sample: peripheral blood. The TCR was taken from a man aged 50 to 59 with COVID-19, enrolled during active disease.

The CDR3 reads CASSLWSGTYNEQFF. In DNA form, the CDR3 reads TGTGCCAGCAGTTTATGGAGCGGGACGTACAATGAGCAGTTCTTC. The rearrangement uses TRBV27 and TRBJ2-1, with 7 bases that match TRBD2. This CDR3 region has 15 residues. The ends lost 1 base at V and 4 bases at J; junction bases unmatched: 4. CDR1 is MNHEY and CDR2 is SMNVEV in the germline V gene (reference sequence).